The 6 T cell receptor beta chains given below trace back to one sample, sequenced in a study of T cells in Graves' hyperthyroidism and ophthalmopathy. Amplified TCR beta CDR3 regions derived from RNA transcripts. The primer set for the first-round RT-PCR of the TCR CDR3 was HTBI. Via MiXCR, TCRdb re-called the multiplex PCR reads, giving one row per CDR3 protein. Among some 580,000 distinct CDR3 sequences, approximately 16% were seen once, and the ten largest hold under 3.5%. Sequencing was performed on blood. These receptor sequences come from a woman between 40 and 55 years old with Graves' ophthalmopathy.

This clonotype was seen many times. The CDR3: CASRQSTDTQYF. In DNA, the CDR3 is TGTGCCAGCAGACAGAGCACAGATACGCAGTATTTT. This chain links TRBV3-1 with TRBJ2-3; D gene uncertain. Germline-derived CDR1 and CDR2 are LGHDT and YNNKEL (reference sequence). The CDR3 has 12 residues. The V end was cut by 6 bases, the J end by 0 bases, with 4 bases between.

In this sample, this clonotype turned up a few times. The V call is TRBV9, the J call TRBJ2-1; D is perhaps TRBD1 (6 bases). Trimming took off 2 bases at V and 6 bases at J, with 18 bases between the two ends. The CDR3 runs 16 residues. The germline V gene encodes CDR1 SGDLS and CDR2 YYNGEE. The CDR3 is CASSVLGQGVSNEQFF. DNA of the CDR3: TGTGCCAGCAGCGTCCTGGGACAAGGTGTCAGCAATGAGCAGTTCTTC.

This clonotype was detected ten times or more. CDR3 region: CASSLWPDTQYF. DNA of the CDR3: TGTGCCAGCAGTTTATGGCCGGACACGCAGTATTTT. This chain connects TRBV28 to TRBJ2-3; D unclear. Between the trimmed V and J ends, which lost 0 bases and 9 bases, there was a span of 7 bases. The germline gives CDR1 MDHEN, CDR2 SYDVKM. The CDR3 contains 12 residues.

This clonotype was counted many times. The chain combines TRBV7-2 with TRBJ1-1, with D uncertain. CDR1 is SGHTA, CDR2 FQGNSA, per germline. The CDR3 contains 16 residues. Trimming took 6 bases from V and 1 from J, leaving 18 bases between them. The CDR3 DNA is TGTGCCAGCAGAATAGTAGGCACACAGCGGAACACTGAAGCTTTCTTT. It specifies CASRIVGTQRNTEAFF.

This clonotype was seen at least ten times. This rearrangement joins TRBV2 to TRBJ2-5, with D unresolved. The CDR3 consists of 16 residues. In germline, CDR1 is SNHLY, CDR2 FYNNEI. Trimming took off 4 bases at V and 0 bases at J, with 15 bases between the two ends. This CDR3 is CASSGAATWYQETQYF. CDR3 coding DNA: TGTGCCAGCAGTGGCGCAGCGACTTGGTACCAAGAGACCCAGTACTTC. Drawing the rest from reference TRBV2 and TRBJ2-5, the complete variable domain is EPEVTQTPSHQVTQMGQEVILRCVPISNHLYFYWYRQILGQKVEFLVSFYNNEISEKSEIFDDQFSVERPDGSNFTLKIRSTKLEDSAMYFCASSGAATWYQETQYFGPGTRLLVL.

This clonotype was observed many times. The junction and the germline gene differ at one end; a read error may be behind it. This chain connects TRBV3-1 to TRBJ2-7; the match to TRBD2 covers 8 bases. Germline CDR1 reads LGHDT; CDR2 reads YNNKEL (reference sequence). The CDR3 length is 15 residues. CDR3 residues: CASSPTGGIAYGQYF. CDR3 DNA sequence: TGTGCCAGCAGCCCCACGGGGGGGATAGCCTACGGGCAGTACTTC.